A selection of T cell receptor beta chains follows, all from one sample in a study of T cells in Graves' hyperthyroidism and ophthalmopathy. TCRdb analysed the multiplex PCR reads with MiXCR anew, one entry per CDR3 protein. The top ten clones hold less than 40% of a sample with roughly 710,000 distinct CDR3 sequences, around 40% of them seen once. The specimen sequenced was blood. The receptors were sampled from a woman between 40 and 50 years old with Graves' hyperthyroidism. CDR3s include the opening cysteine and the closing phenylalanine or tryptophan. D genes are given only for firm matches. Clone size is stated in some rows and not others, as once, few, many or a class when expanded.

j_call: TRBJ1-2; clone_size: few; v_call: TRBV12-3/TRBV12-4; cdr3_length: 13; d_call: NA; cdr3_nt: TGTGCCAGCAGTTCCTTGACAGGCTATGGCTACACCTTC; cdr3_aa: CASSSLTGYGYTF
j_call: TRBJ1-4; clone_size: NA; v_call: TRBV2; cdr3_length: 14; d_call: NA; cdr3_nt: TGTGCCAGCAGTGCGGACAGCTCTAATGAAAAACTGTTTTTT; cdr3_aa: CASSADSSNEKLFF
j_call: TRBJ1-4; clone_size: many; v_call: TRBV7-3; cdr3_length: 10; d_call: NA; cdr3_nt: TGTGCCAGCAGCGCTGAAAAACTGTTTTTT; cdr3_aa: CASSAEKLFF
j_call: TRBJ1-5; clone_size: many; v_call: TRBV7-2; cdr3_length: 15; d_call: NA; cdr3_nt: TGTGCCAGCAGCGCCCGCCCCGGGTCGAATCAGCCCCAGCATTTT; cdr3_aa: CASSARPGSNQPQHF
j_call: TRBJ1-2; clone_size: NA; v_call: TRBV7-9; cdr3_length: 14; d_call: NA; cdr3_nt: TGTGCCTCATCCGGGACGAGGGGCTACGGTGGCTACGCCTTC; cdr3_aa: CASSGTRGYGGYAF
j_call: TRBJ1-1; clone_size: many; v_call: TRBV20-1; cdr3_length: 15; d_call: TRBD1; cdr3_nt: TGCAGTGCTATGTTCCGGGACAGGGGGACCACTGAAGCTTTCTTT; cdr3_aa: CSAMFRDRGTTEAFF
j_call: TRBJ1-2; clone_size: NA; v_call: TRBV14; cdr3_length: 17; d_call: TRBD1; cdr3_nt: TGTGCCAGCAGCCTACAAGACGGGACAGGGGGTAGGGATGGCTACACCTTC; cdr3_aa: CASSLQDGTGGRDGYTF
j_call: TRBJ1-1; clone_size: NA; v_call: TRBV7-9; cdr3_length: 14; d_call: NA; cdr3_nt: TGTGCCAGCTGGAGGGGGGGGGCTTGGACTGAAGCTTTCTTT; cdr3_aa: CASWRGGAWTEAFF
j_call: TRBJ1-2; clone_size: NA; v_call: TRBV24-1; cdr3_length: 13; d_call: NA; cdr3_nt: TGTGCCACCAGTGAGGCCAACCGGAATGGCTACACCTTC; cdr3_aa: CATSEANRNGYTF
j_call: TRBJ1-1; clone_size: few; v_call: TRBV11-2; cdr3_length: 14; d_call: NA; cdr3_nt: TGTGCCAGCAGATGGGGGTCAGGGAACACTGAAGCTTTCTTT; cdr3_aa: CASRWGSGNTEAFF
j_call: TRBJ1-1; clone_size: many; v_call: TRBV15; cdr3_length: 14; d_call: NA; cdr3_nt: TGTGCCACCAGCACAATCCGCTGGCACACTGAAGCTTTCTTT; cdr3_aa: CATSTIRWHTEAFF
j_call: TRBJ2-5; clone_size: NA; v_call: TRBV10-3; cdr3_length: 12; d_call: NA; cdr3_nt: TGTGCCATCTGGGCAGGGGGGGAGACCCAGTACTTC; cdr3_aa: CAIWAGGETQYF
j_call: TRBJ2-5; clone_size: NA; v_call: TRBV5-1; cdr3_length: 16; d_call: NA; cdr3_nt: TGCGCCAGCAGCTTGGAACCTGACAGACTCCAAGAGACCCAGTACTTC; cdr3_aa: CASSLEPDRLQETQYF
j_call: TRBJ2-3; clone_size: NA; v_call: TRBV2; cdr3_length: 13; d_call: NA; cdr3_nt: TGTGCCAGCAGTCAGACCGGTCCGGATACGCAGTATTTT; cdr3_aa: CASSQTGPDTQYF
j_call: TRBJ1-4; clone_size: few; v_call: TRBV5-4; cdr3_length: 15; d_call: NA; cdr3_nt: TGTGCCAGCAGTCCCTCAGGGATGGCTAATGAAAAACTGTTTTTT; cdr3_aa: CASSPSGMANEKLFF
j_call: TRBJ1-5; clone_size: NA; v_call: TRBV10-1; cdr3_length: 13; d_call: NA; cdr3_nt: TGCGCCAGCAGTGAGATCCAGGCTCAGCCCCAGCATTTT; cdr3_aa: CASSEIQAQPQHF
j_call: TRBJ1-3; clone_size: few; v_call: TRBV5-4; cdr3_length: 17; d_call: NA; cdr3_nt: TGCGCCAGCAGCCCTGACCGGGACACTCGCTCTGGAAACACCATATATTTT; cdr3_aa: CASSPDRDTRSGNTIYF
j_call: TRBJ1-2; clone_size: many; v_call: TRBV5-1; cdr3_length: 12; d_call: TRBD1; cdr3_nt: TGCGCCAGCAGCGGGGACAGGGTTGGCTACACCTTC; cdr3_aa: CASSGDRVGYTF
j_call: TRBJ1-2; clone_size: NA; v_call: TRBV29-1; cdr3_length: 12; d_call: TRBD1; cdr3_nt: TGCAGCGTTCCGGACAGGGCGGGCGGCTACACCTTC; cdr3_aa: CSVPDRAGGYTF
j_call: TRBJ2-5; clone_size: NA; v_call: TRBV7-9; cdr3_length: 16; d_call: TRBD2; cdr3_nt: TGCGCCAGCAGCCAAGGGGGGGTAGCGGGAGAAGAGACCCAGTACTTC; cdr3_aa: CASSQGGVAGEETQYF
j_call: TRBJ1-3; clone_size: NA; v_call: TRBV6-5; cdr3_length: 15; d_call: TRBD1; cdr3_nt: TGTGCCAGCAGAGATCCGGGACAGGGCGGAAACACCATATATTTT; cdr3_aa: CASRDPGQGGNTIYF
j_call: TRBJ1-1; clone_size: many; v_call: TRBV11-1; cdr3_length: 14; d_call: NA; cdr3_nt: TGTGCCAGCAGCTTAACAAGGGTGAACACTGAAGCTTTCTTT; cdr3_aa: CASSLTRVNTEAFF
j_call: TRBJ1-4; clone_size: NA; v_call: TRBV20-1; cdr3_length: 14; d_call: NA; cdr3_nt: TGCAGTGCTGCTAGGGGCAGGGTTAATGAAAAACTGTTTTTT; cdr3_aa: CSAARGRVNEKLFF
j_call: TRBJ1-2; clone_size: few; v_call: TRBV6-2/TRBV6-3; cdr3_length: 13; d_call: NA; cdr3_nt: TGTGCCAGCAGTTCGACAACGCAATATGGCTACACCTTC; cdr3_aa: CASSSTTQYGYTF
j_call: TRBJ1-3; clone_size: many; v_call: TRBV6-5; cdr3_length: 14; d_call: NA; cdr3_nt: TGTGCCAGCAGTACGAGGACCTCTGGAAACACCATATATTTT; cdr3_aa: CASSTRTSGNTIYF
j_call: TRBJ2-7; clone_size: few; v_call: TRBV7-2; cdr3_length: 16; d_call: TRBD1; cdr3_nt: TGTGCCAGCAGTTACTCGAGCCCCGGGACAGGGAGAGTGCAGTACTTC; cdr3_aa: CASSYSSPGTGRVQYF
j_call: TRBJ1-4; clone_size: NA; v_call: TRBV24-1; cdr3_length: 14; d_call: NA; cdr3_nt: TGTGCCACCAGTGATAACAGGGTCAAAGAAAAACTGTTTTTT; cdr3_aa: CATSDNRVKEKLFF
j_call: TRBJ2-7; clone_size: few; v_call: TRBV11-1; cdr3_length: 14; d_call: TRBD1; cdr3_nt: TGTGCCAGCAGAATCGGACAGGGGGGGTACGAGCAGTACTTC; cdr3_aa: CASRIGQGGYEQYF
j_call: TRBJ1-3; clone_size: many; v_call: TRBV10-3; cdr3_length: 15; d_call: NA; cdr3_nt: TGTGCCGTCAGTGAATCCGGGGATGCCGGAAACACCATATATTTT; cdr3_aa: CAVSESGDAGNTIYF
j_call: TRBJ2-7; clone_size: many; v_call: TRBV20-1; cdr3_length: 14; d_call: NA; cdr3_nt: TGCAGTGCTAGAGATGGGGCAGGGAACTACGAGCAGTACTTC; cdr3_aa: CSARDGAGNYEQYF
j_call: TRBJ2-5; clone_size: NA; v_call: TRBV13; cdr3_length: 13; d_call: NA; cdr3_nt: TGTGCCAGCAGCTCCCGTTACGAAGAGACCCAGTACTTC; cdr3_aa: CASSSRYEETQYF
j_call: TRBJ2-2; clone_size: few; v_call: TRBV7-9; cdr3_length: 15; d_call: NA; cdr3_nt: TGTGCCAGCAGCTTAGCGAGAGGGGGCACCGGGGAGCTGTTTTTT; cdr3_aa: CASSLARGGTGELFF
j_call: TRBJ2-2; clone_size: few; v_call: TRBV6-6; cdr3_length: 14; d_call: NA; cdr3_nt: TGTGCCAGCAGTTACGGACGTAACACCGGGGAGCTGTTTTTT; cdr3_aa: CASSYGRNTGELFF
j_call: TRBJ2-2; clone_size: few; v_call: TRBV7-2; cdr3_length: 16; d_call: NA; cdr3_nt: TGTGCCAGCAGCTTAAGATCTGGGGGATACACCGGGGAGCTGTTTTTT; cdr3_aa: CASSLRSGGYTGELFF
j_call: TRBJ2-3; clone_size: few; v_call: TRBV15; cdr3_length: 17; d_call: TRBD1; cdr3_nt: TGTGCCACCAGCAGAGAGGGGGACAGGGATCTTCCAGATACGCAGTATTTT; cdr3_aa: CATSREGDRDLPDTQYF
j_call: TRBJ1-1; clone_size: NA; v_call: TRBV6-5; cdr3_length: 14; d_call: NA; cdr3_nt: TGTGCCAGCAGAAGCTGGTCGATGAACACTGAAGCTTTCTTT; cdr3_aa: CASRSWSMNTEAFF
j_call: TRBJ2-6; clone_size: NA; v_call: TRBV10-3; cdr3_length: 15; d_call: NA; cdr3_nt: TGTGCCATTAAAGGGACATCCGCTGGGGCCAACGTCCTGACTTTC; cdr3_aa: CAIKGTSAGANVLTF
j_call: TRBJ2-7; clone_size: many; v_call: TRBV10-2; cdr3_length: 12; d_call: NA; cdr3_nt: TGCGCCAGCAAGGCAGGGAACTACGAGCAGTACTTC; cdr3_aa: CASKAGNYEQYF
j_call: TRBJ1-5; clone_size: NA; v_call: TRBV7-2; cdr3_length: 16; d_call: TRBD1; cdr3_nt: TGTGCCAGCAGCTTAGTAGGGGGACAGGCCTGGGAGCCCCAGCATTTT; cdr3_aa: CASSLVGGQAWEPQHF